The 17 T cell receptor beta chains below come from one sample, sequenced in a study of shared clonotypes between healthy human individuals. Assay used: immunoSEQ multiplex PCR; TCRdb lists only in-frame clones, some missing. Of about 1 million clones in the sample, about three quarters were seen once. Sequenced input: memory CD4+ T cells sorted from blood. Described subset: CD45RA-negative fraction. These receptors originate from a man younger than 35 in good health.

The V and J genes are TRBV14 and TRBJ1-5; weak D call: TRBD1 (5 bases). The germline V gene encodes CDR1 SGHDN and CDR2 FVKESK. There are 15 residues in the CDR3. Between the trimmed V and J ends, which lost 6 bases and 6 bases, there was a span of 18 bases. The CDR3 DNA reads as TGTGCCAGCAGTGAGAACCCGCAGGGTCGTCAGCCCCAGCATTTT. Its protein product is CASSENPQGRQPQHF.

A few counts support this clone. The chain is built from TRBV18 and TRBJ1-1; 7 bases map to TRBD1. CDR1 is KGHSH, CDR2 LQKENI, per germline. The CDR3 has 15 amino acids. J was trimmed by 3 bases and V by 2 bases; bases with no gene match: 6. DNA for the CDR3: TGTGCCAGCTCACCAACAGGGGTACGGGACACTGAAGCTTTCTTT. Its protein is CASSPTGVRDTEAFF.

This chain connects TRBV11-2 to TRBJ1-2; D gene uncertain. Germline CDR1 reads SGHAT; CDR2 reads FQNNGV. V lost 5 bases to trimming and J lost 5 bases, with 18 bases between them. CDR3 length equals 15 residues. CDR3 nucleotide sequence: TGTGCCAGCAGCCTTTCCCCAACAGTGTTTTATGGCTACACCTTC. Protein: CASSLSPTVFYGYTF.

In DNA, the CDR3 is TGCGCCAGCAGCTTGGAGTTGGAGAGCGGCTCCTACAATGAGCAGTTCTTC. Its translation: CASSLELESGSYNEQFF. This chain connects TRBV5-1 to TRBJ2-1; D is perhaps TRBD2 (5 bases). Trimming pared 0 bases from V and 0 bases from J, leaving 13 bases between. The CDR3 length is 17 residues. Germline V lookup: CDR1 SGHRS, CDR2 YFSETQ.

This clone was found a few times. The chain uses TRBV6-1 and TRBJ2-5, with 10 bases that match TRBD2. J was trimmed by 3 bases and V by 3 bases; bases with no gene match: 4. The CDR3 extends over 15 amino acids. Germline CDR1 MNHNS, CDR2 SASEGT. The CDR3 coding sequence is TGTGCCAGCAGTGATGAGCGGGGGGGGAAAGAGACCCAGTACTTC. It specifies CASSDERGGKETQYF.

Details on this clone: The same CDR3 can be traced to other DNA sequences in this sample. V is TRBV29-1 and J is TRBJ1-2; D uncertain. The germline gives CDR1 SQVTM, CDR2 ANQGSEA. Trimming took 0 bases from V and 8 from J, leaving 4 bases between them. The CDR3 covers 10 residues. CDR3 amino acids: CSVEEAGYTF. The CDR3 bases are TGCAGCGTTGAAGAGGCGGGCTACACCTTC.

This clone has only a few counts. The V and J genes are TRBV29-1 and TRBJ1-5; 10 bases agree with TRBD1. J was trimmed by 5 bases and V by 6 bases; bases with no gene match: 4. The CDR3 length is 13 residues. Germline V gene sequence: CDR1 SQVTM, CDR2 ANQGSEA. In nucleotides, the CDR3 is TGCAGCGTGGGACAGGGGCCGGATCAGCCCCAGCATTTT. This codes for CSVGQGPDQPQHF.

The chain is built from TRBV18 and TRBJ2-3, with 10 bases aligning to TRBD2. The V gene end was trimmed by 3 bases and the J gene end by 0 bases; junction bases not matched to a gene: 3. The germline gives CDR1 KGHSH, CDR2 LQKENI. The CDR3 is made up of 16 amino acids. CDR3 sequence (DNA): TGTGCCAGCTCACCTCCAGCGGGGGGGAGCACAGATACGCAGTATTTT. Its translation is CASSPPAGGSTDTQYF.

The chain is built from TRBV30 and TRBJ1-2; D remains unclear. This CDR3 has 12 residues. The V end was cut by 8 bases, the J end by 5 bases, with 15 bases between. Germline V gene lookup returns CDR1 GTSNPN and CDR2 SVGIG (reference sequence). CDR3 DNA sequence: TGTGCCGGTGATCAGAGAAATTATGGCTACACCTTC. The encoded protein is CAGDQRNYGYTF.

The J gene is TRBJ2-5, the V gene TRBV19, with D perhaps assigned TRBD1 or TRBD2 (7 bases each). V lost 3 bases, J lost 2 bases, and 13 bases lay in between. Germline CDR1 is LNHDA and CDR2 is SQIVND (reference sequence). The CDR3 is 15 residues long. This CDR3 is CASSIQGGTQETQYF. The DNA for the CDR3 is TGTGCCAGTAGTATCCAGGGGGGGACTCAAGAGACCCAGTACTTC.

In the case of this clone: Other nucleotide sequences from this sample produce the same CDR3. V is TRBV7-9 and J is TRBJ1-5; no definite D call. V lost 5 bases to trimming and J lost 7 bases, with 9 bases between them. The CDR3 has 12 residues. The germline CDR1 and CDR2 sequences are SEHNR and FQNEAQ (reference sequence). The CDR3 sequence: CASSPSDQPQHF. The CDR3 DNA is TGTGCCAGCAGCCCAAGCGACCAGCCCCAGCATTTT.

V usage is TRBV2 and J usage is TRBJ1-5; D ambiguous. The germline V and J ends were trimmed by 1 base and 1 base, with 11 bases remaining between them. Germline assignment: CDR1 SNHLY and CDR2 FYNNEI. This CDR3 spans 16 amino acids. The CDR3 bases are TGTGCCAGCAGTGAAGGGTTGAGACGGAGCAATCAGCCCCAGCATTTT. This translates into CASSEGLRRSNQPQHF. Complete variable domain (other parts from reference TRBV2 and TRBJ1-5): EPEVTQTPSHQVTQMGQEVILRCVPISNHLYFYWYRQILGQKVEFLVSFYNNEISEKSEIFDDQFSVERPDGSNFTLKIRSTKLEDSAMYFCASSEGLRRSNQPQHFGDGTRLSIL.

About this clone: The sample has other DNA sequences that encode this CDR3 too. The rearrangement uses TRBV2 and TRBJ1-4; no clear D gene. Germline lookup yields CDR1 SNHLY and CDR2 FYNNEI. There are 11 residues in the CDR3. V lost 6 bases and J lost 5, with 4 bases in between. CDR3 coding DNA: TGTGCCAGCAGGGCGAATGAAAAACTGTTTTTT. Encoded protein: CASRANEKLFF.

The genes are TRBV6-1 and TRBJ2-4; 9 bases are shared with TRBD1. V trimming: 0 bases; J trimming: 0 bases; junction bases outside the gene matches: 12. From germline, CDR1 is MNHNS and CDR2 SASEGT. This CDR3 has 20 amino acids. CDR3 protein: CASSEARGQGGPIAKNIQYF. CDR3 coding DNA: TGTGCCAGCAGTGAAGCGAGGGGACAGGGTGGGCCTATAGCCAAAAACATTCAGTACTTC.

The CDR3 coding sequence is TGTGCCAGACCCCTCCTAGTAGGGGGCGAATACGAGCAGTACTTC. Translation: CARPLLVGGEYEQYF. The chain carries TRBV5-3 and TRBJ2-7, with TRBD1 identical over 7 bases. TRBV5-3 is an open reading frame, and its role is uncertain. This CDR3 contains 15 residues. With V trimmed by 7 bases and J by 4 bases, 14 bases remained unmatched.

The chain employs TRBV6-4 and TRBJ2-3; 9 nucleotides match TRBD2. The CDR3 is 15 amino acids. The germline gives CDR1 MRHNA, CDR2 SNTAGT. J lost 2 bases, V lost 2 bases, and 2 bases had no gene match. CDR3: CASSDRGGATDTQYF. Written as DNA, the CDR3 is TGTGCCAGCAGTGACCGCGGGGGGGCCACAGATACGCAGTATTTT.

V and J are TRBV29-1 and TRBJ1-1; perhaps TRBD1 as D (5 bases). The V and J ends lost 4 bases and 1 base respectively, with 10 bases between them. The length of the CDR3 is 13 residues. Germline loops: CDR1 SQVTM, CDR2 ANQGSEA. CDR3 protein: CSVGQGGNTEAFF. As DNA, the CDR3 is TGCAGCGTTGGCCAGGGAGGGAACACTGAAGCTTTCTTT.